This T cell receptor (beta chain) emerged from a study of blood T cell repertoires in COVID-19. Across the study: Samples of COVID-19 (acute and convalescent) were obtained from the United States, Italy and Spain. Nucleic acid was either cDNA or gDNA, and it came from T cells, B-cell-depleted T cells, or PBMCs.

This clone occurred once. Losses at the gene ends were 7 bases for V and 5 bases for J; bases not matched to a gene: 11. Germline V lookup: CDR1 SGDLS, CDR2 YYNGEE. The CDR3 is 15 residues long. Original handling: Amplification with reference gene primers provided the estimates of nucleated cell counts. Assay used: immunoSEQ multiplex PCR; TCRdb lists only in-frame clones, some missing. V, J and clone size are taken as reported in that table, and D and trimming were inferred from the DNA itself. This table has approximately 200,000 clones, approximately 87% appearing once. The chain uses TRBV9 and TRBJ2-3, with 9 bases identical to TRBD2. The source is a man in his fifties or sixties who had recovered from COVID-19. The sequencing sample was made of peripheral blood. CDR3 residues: CASAAGGPGRDTQYF. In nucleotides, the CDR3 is TGTGCCAGCGCGGCGGGAGGGCCGGGGAGAGATACGCAGTATTTT.